The 3 T cell receptor beta chains below all came from one sample that was sequenced in a study of spatial heterogeneity in lung cancer. General study results and limits: One measure, the expanded intratumoral alpha and beta TCR count, tracked tumor mutation counts.

TCRdb re-derived calls from the 5' RACE reads in MiXCR, one entry per CDR3 protein. The profile shows around 18,000 distinct CDR3 sequences, 9.5% to 10% of them singletons. Sample time point: sample taken at primary tumor resection. Their target antigens are unknown. Sequences were derived from lung tumor tissue, sampled at surgery. The receptor source for this set is a female donor with early-stage non-small cell lung cancer.

In this sample, this clonotype turned up a few times. A library made for alpha chains picked up this beta chain off target, so its size means little. V usage is TRBV5-6 and J usage is TRBJ2-7, with 12 nucleotides matching TRBD1. The CDR3 runs 13 residues. The junction had 4 bases not matched to a gene; V was cut back by 4 bases and J by 8 bases. From germline, CDR1 is SGHDT and CDR2 YYEEEE. DNA for the CDR3: TGTGCCAGCAGCGCGGGACAGGGGGCGAAGCAGTACTTC. As protein: CASSAGQGAKQYF.

The sample holds a few counts of this clonotype. This beta chain came through as a stray read in a library set up for alpha chains, and its size says little. The V call is TRBV5-6, the J call TRBJ2-3, with D unresolved. This CDR3 has 16 amino acids. Looked up from germline, CDR1 is SGHDT and CDR2 is YYEEEE. Trimming stripped 2 bases from V and 2 bases from J, with 15 bases between. The CDR3 DNA follows: TGTGCCAGCAGCTTAGGAGTCGTGATGTACACAGATACGCAGTATTTT. Protein: CASSLGVVMYTDTQYF.

This clonotype showed up just a few times. Since it is a stray read in a library aimed at alpha chains, this beta chain has a size that is not meaningful. J is TRBJ1-3 and V is TRBV6-6, with TRBD1 as a possible D gene (6 bases). Per germline, CDR1 MNHNY and CDR2 SVGAGI (reference sequence). V shed 7 bases and J shed 4 bases, with 20 bases lying between them. This CDR3 is 16 amino acids long. CDR3 coding DNA: TGTGCCAGCACCCACTGGGGGGGGCAAAGCGGAAACACCATATATTTT. As protein: CASTHWGGQSGNTIYF.